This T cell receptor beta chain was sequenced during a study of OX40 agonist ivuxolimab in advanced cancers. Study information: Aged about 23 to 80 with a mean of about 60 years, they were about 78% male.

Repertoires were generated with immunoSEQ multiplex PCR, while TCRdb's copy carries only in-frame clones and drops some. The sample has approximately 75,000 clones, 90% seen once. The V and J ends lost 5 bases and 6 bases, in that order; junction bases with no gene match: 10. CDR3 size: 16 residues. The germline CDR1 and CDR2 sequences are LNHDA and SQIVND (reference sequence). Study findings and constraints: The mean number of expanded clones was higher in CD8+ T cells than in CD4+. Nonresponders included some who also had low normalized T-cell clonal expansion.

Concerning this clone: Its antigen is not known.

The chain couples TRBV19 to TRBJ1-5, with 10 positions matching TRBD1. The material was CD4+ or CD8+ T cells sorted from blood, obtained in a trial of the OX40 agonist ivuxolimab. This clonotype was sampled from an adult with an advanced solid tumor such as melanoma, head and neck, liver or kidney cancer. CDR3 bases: TGTGCCAGTAGTGGGAAGACAGGGGGCTGGGTTCAGCCCCAGCATTTT. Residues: CASSGKTGGWVQPQHF.